This T cell receptor (beta chain) was captured in a study of T-cell memory formation after mild COVID-19. Broader study findings: Pre-infection memory harbored some responding clones, suggesting cross-reactive memory joined. Chiefly within CM and EM were the contracting CD4+ clones; CD8+ ones were within EMRA.

Constant-segment-primed 5'RACE gave TCR alpha and TCR beta cDNA libraries with sample barcodes and UMIs. MiXCR, applied by TCRdb to the 5' RACE reads, yields one record per CDR3 protein. In the table there are about 240,000 distinct CDR3 sequences, approximately 10% of which are singletons. Ten or more counts support this clonotype. Its cognate antigen is unknown. Germline V gives CDR1 SEHNR, CDR2 FQNEAQ (reference sequence). This CDR3 region has 15 residues. J was trimmed by 9 bases and V by 4 bases; bases with no gene match: 11. The chain links TRBV7-9 to TRBJ2-1; 8 bases fit TRBD1. The clonotype comes from a man aged 18 to 35 who had mild COVID-19 (a few samples of this study predate the infection). Cell type and time point are not known. The source material was PBMCs or a T cell subset sorted from them (not recorded which). CDR3 sequence: CASSSTGASTGEQFF. The CDR3 DNA sequence: TGTGCCAGCAGCTCGACAGGGGCCTCGACGGGTGAGCAGTTCTTC.